This record looks at one T cell receptor (beta chain) sequence and its context. Antigen specificity is unknown. The data belong to a study of T cell responses to AZD1222 COVID-19 vaccine. Study-wide background: Second doses at about 4 or about 12 weeks were pooled. General study findings and limits: Two AZD1222 administrations were followed by greater Spike-specific TCR breadth and depth. Repertoire collection took place solely once the T cell response had peaked.

Germline V gene sequence: CDR1 SGHRS, CDR2 YFSETQ. This CDR3 spans 15 amino acids. V lost 3 bases, J lost 3 bases, and 6 bases stayed unmatched. Sequenced by immunoSEQ multiplex PCR; TCRdb stores in-frame clones only, minus some. The table has about 130,000 clones, approximately 90% seen once. This receptor was identified in an adult in good health. The chain has TRBV5-1 and TRBJ1-2, with TRBD1 matching over 9 bases. The sequenced sample was peripheral blood, obtained on day 0 of AZD1222 vaccination. CDR3 region: CASSSRDRDHYGYTF. In nucleotides, the CDR3 is TGCGCCAGCAGCTCCCGGGACAGGGATCACTATGGCTACACCTTC.